This T cell receptor (beta chain) was captured in a study of cytomegalovirus exposure and HLA in healthy donors. Study-level background: Researchers previously reported finding roughly 120 million unique TCR beta sequences from roughly 200 million T cells. The study, taken as a whole, reports: A later analysis linked a missense variant in DCLRE1C to the trimming of TCR beta V and J genes. Presence/absence analyses rested on an assumption that sequencing depth was roughly uniform across donors.

Primers included in the PCR were 60 Vbeta and 13 Jbeta primers. Only in-frame clones appear in the TCRdb table, and some are missing; sequencing was by immunoSEQ multiplex PCR. Here the sample spans about 190,000 clones, roughly 77% being singletons. About this clone: Its target is not known.

In germline, CDR1 is MNHEY, CDR2 SMNVEV (reference sequence). CDR3 size: 15 residues. With 8 bases clipped from V and 8 bases from J, the junction kept 11 bases outside the gene matches. Material for sequencing was PBMCs. The clonotype comes from a woman aged 30 to 39 in good health and CMV-seropositive. The V call is TRBV27, the J call TRBJ1-4; TRBD1 agrees at 10 bases. The CDR3 sequence: CASAWGGQGTEKLFF. The CDR3 bases are TGTGCCAGCGCATGGGGGGGACAGGGGACAGAAAAACTGTTTTTT.